This entry lists 24 T cell receptor beta chains sequenced from one sample in a study of T-cell reconstitution after alpha-beta-depleted transplantation in children. The TCRbeta library was prepared with unique molecular identifiers. One entry per CDR3 protein results from TCRdb running MiXCR on the PCR reads. The table lists approximately 240,000 distinct CDR3 sequences, about a tenth of them singletons. Sequences were derived from PBMCs, sampled before TCRalphabeta/CD19-depleted stem cell transplant. Source of these receptors: a child under two years old with acute myeloid leukemia, due to receive a stem cell transplant.

This clonotype was picked up many times. The chain has TRBV5-1 and TRBJ1-2; D is perhaps TRBD1 (6 bases). This CDR3 is built from 14 residues. The germline CDR1 and CDR2 sequences are SGHRS and YFSETQ. The ends were cut back, 4 bases at V and 7 bases at J, with 17 bases in the middle. The CDR3 region is CASSTDSSVGGYTF. CDR3 DNA: TGCGCCAGCAGCACGGACAGTTCTGTCGGTGGCTACACCTTC. The whole variable domain, remainder taken from reference TRBV5-1 and TRBJ1-2, is KAGVTQTPRYLIKTRGQQVTLSCSPISGHRSVSWYQQTPGQGLQFLFEYFSETQRNKGNFPGRFSGRQFSNSRSEMNVSTLELGDSALYLCASSTDSSVGGYTFGSGTRLTVV.

With respect to this clonotype: A much larger clone differs from this one at a single base, so this may be a read error. The chain employs TRBV29-1 and TRBJ2-7; D could derive from TRBD1 or TRBD2 (5 bases each). The length of the CDR3 is 13 residues. The germline V gene encodes CDR1 SQVTM and CDR2 ANQGSEA. The V and J ends lost 4 bases and 2 bases respectively, with 12 bases between them. CDR3 loop: CSVGPVGAYEQYF. DNA of the CDR3: TGCAGCGTTGGACCAGTGGGGGCCTACGAGCAGTACTTC.

There are a few counts of this clonotype. This chain connects TRBV18 to TRBJ2-1; the D is unclear. The CDR3 contains 13 residues. Per the germline V gene, CDR1 is KGHSH and CDR2 is LQKENI. Trimming left V 7 bases short and J 6 bases short, with 13 bases between. CDR3 in amino acids: CASLVGSRNEQFF. The DNA for the CDR3 is TGTGCCAGCTTGGTGGGTTCTCGCAATGAGCAGTTCTTC.

This clonotype came up many times. The DNA for the CDR3 is TGTGCCAGCTCACAGCAAAGAGGCTACACCTTC. It yields the protein CASSQQRGYTF. This rearrangement joins TRBV18 to TRBJ1-2; D ambiguous. This CDR3 is 11 amino acids long. The germline V and J ends were trimmed by 4 bases and 8 bases, with 8 bases remaining between them. Per germline, CDR1 KGHSH and CDR2 LQKENI.

The sample holds a few counts of this clonotype. V and J are TRBV24-1 and TRBJ1-2; no clear D gene. The germline V gene encodes CDR1 KGHDR and CDR2 SFDVKD. There are 13 residues in the CDR3. Trimming took off 5 bases at V and 4 bases at J, with 10 bases between the two ends. The CDR3 nucleotides are TGTGCCACCAGTGGGACGTCCAGCTATGGCTACACCTTC. The encoded protein is CATSGTSSYGYTF.

This clonotype occurred many times. CDR3 sequence (DNA): TGCGCCAGCAAGGCTAGCGGTGCGAATGAGCAGTTCTTC. It codes for CASKASGANEQFF. V is TRBV5-1 and J is TRBJ2-1; 7 positions match TRBD2. Germline V lookup: CDR1 SGHRS, CDR2 YFSETQ. Trimming cost V 6 bases and J 7 bases; bases outside gene matches: 7. The CDR3 is made up of 13 amino acids. Together with reference TRBV5-1 and TRBJ2-1, the CDR3 gives the full variable domain: KAGVTQTPRYLIKTRGQQVTLSCSPISGHRSVSWYQQTPGQGLQFLFEYFSETQRNKGNFPGRFSGRQFSNSRSEMNVSTLELGDSALYLCASKASGANEQFFGPGTRLTVL.

This clonotype was seen ten or more times. V gene TRBV11-2 combines with J gene TRBJ1-1; 9 positions agree with TRBD1. The trim removed 0 bases at V and 4 bases at J, leaving 0 bases unmatched. CDR1 and CDR2 (germline): SGHAT, FQNNGV. The CDR3 sequence is 14 residues long. The CDR3 spells CASSLETGGTEAFF. In DNA form, the CDR3 reads TGTGCCAGCAGCTTAGAGACAGGGGGCACTGAAGCTTTCTTT.

The chain couples TRBV10-3 to TRBJ2-7, with a tentative D call TRBD2 (6 bases). The germline CDR1 and CDR2 sequences are ENHRY and SYGVKD. Trimming left V 6 bases short and J 0 bases short, with 9 bases between. The CDR3 has 13 residues. CDR3 in DNA: TGTGCCATCAGCCAGACTAGCTCCTACGAGCAGTACTTC. It specifies CAISQTSSYEQYF.

V is TRBV12-3 or TRBV12-4 and J is TRBJ2-1, with D possibly TRBD1 on 6 matching bases. This CDR3 has 13 amino acids. V was trimmed by 8 bases and J by 9 bases, leaving 17 bases between them. In DNA form, the CDR3 reads TGTGCCAGCTGGGGTACAGGGCGTCTTGAGCAGTTCTTC. Amino acid sequence: CASWGTGRLEQFF.

This clonotype appeared many times. The chain recombines TRBV10-3 with TRBJ2-7, with D tentatively TRBD2 (5 bases). Trimming shortened V by 4 bases and J by 3 bases, and 10 bases separated the two germline ends. The CDR3 is made up of 13 amino acids. The germline V gene has CDR1 ENHRY and CDR2 SYGVKD. CDR3 nucleotides: TGTGCCATCAGTGCGAGGGCTAGCTACGAGCAGTACTTC. Translated: CAISARASYEQYF.

This clonotype was counted many times. The chain is built from TRBV5-1 and TRBJ1-2; no reliable D call. The germline V gene encodes CDR1 SGHRS and CDR2 YFSETQ. Trimming pared 2 bases from V and 0 bases from J, leaving 5 bases between. The CDR3 has 13 amino acids. In DNA, the CDR3 is TGCGCCAGCAGCTTTACAGCTAACTATGGCTACACCTTC. This encodes CASSFTANYGYTF. Variable domain in full (rest from reference TRBV5-1 and TRBJ1-2): KAGVTQTPRYLIKTRGQQVTLSCSPISGHRSVSWYQQTPGQGLQFLFEYFSETQRNKGNFPGRFSGRQFSNSRSEMNVSTLELGDSALYLCASSFTANYGYTFGSGTRLTVV.

This clonotype was picked up many times. The rearrangement links TRBV29-1 to TRBJ2-3, with no clear D. The V gene lost 4 bases and the J gene lost 1 base, with 15 bases spanning the gap. The V gene's germline CDR1 is SQVTM and CDR2 ANQGSEA. The CDR3 sequence is 15 residues long. The CDR3 loop reads CSVGLVPGGTDTQYF. DNA for the CDR3: TGCAGCGTTGGCTTGGTTCCCGGTGGCACAGATACGCAGTATTTT.

This clonotype showed up many times. The chain couples TRBV7-8 to TRBJ2-4, with 10 bases aligning to TRBD2. This CDR3 comprises 19 residues. From germline, CDR1 is SGHVS and CDR2 FQNEAQ. Trimming removed 5 bases from V and 1 base from J; junction bases left unmatched: 14. The CDR3 DNA is TGTGCCAGCAGCCGCCAGCTAGCGGGAGAGAGGGAGGCCAAAAACATTCAGTACTTC. Protein product: CASSRQLAGEREAKNIQYF.

In this sample, this clonotype turned up many times. The chain couples TRBV4-3 to TRBJ1-5; 8 nucleotides align to TRBD1. The V segment lost 0 bases and the J segment 6 bases; nucleotides outside the gene matches: 4. This CDR3 has 15 amino acids. The germline V gene has CDR1 LGHNA and CDR2 YSLEER. Written as DNA, the CDR3 is TGCGCCAGCAGCCAAGATCCAGGGGGCGCTCAGCCCCAGCATTTT. Residues: CASSQDPGGAQPQHF.

This clonotype was detected many times. Written as DNA, the CDR3 is TGTGCCAGCAGCTACCGAATCTACAATGAGCAGTTCTTC. This translates into CASSYRIYNEQFF. This chain connects TRBV7-2 to TRBJ2-1; unclear D gene. The germline V gene has CDR1 SGHTA and CDR2 FQGNSA. The CDR3 totals 13 residues. V was clipped by 4 bases and J by 3 bases, with 7 bases between them. Based on the CDR3 plus reference TRBV7-2 and TRBJ2-1, the full variable domain is GAGVSQSPSNKVTEKGKDVELRCDPISGHTALYWYRQSLGQGLEFLIYFQGNSAPDKSGLPSDRFSAERTGGSVSTLTIQRTQQEDSAVYLCASSYRIYNEQFFGPGTRLTVL.

This clonotype was counted at least ten times. The J gene is TRBJ1-1, the V gene TRBV3-1, with D possibly matching TRBD1 (6 bases). CDR1 is LGHDT and CDR2 is YNNKEL in the germline V gene (reference sequence). V lost 3 bases and J 0 bases, leaving 8 bases between the germline ends. The CDR3 covers 14 residues. CDR3 in DNA: TGTGCCAGCAGCCAGGGGGGCATGAACACTGAAGCTTTCTTT. Protein product: CASSQGGMNTEAFF.

The rearrangement uses TRBV25-1 and TRBJ1-2; maybe TRBD1 (5 bases). V lost 6 bases, J lost 5 bases, and 13 bases lay in between. Germline V gives CDR1 MGHDK, CDR2 SYGVNS. This CDR3 region has 13 residues. DNA of the CDR3: TGTGCCAGCAGGGAAGAGACAGATTATGGCTACACCTTC. This codes for CASREETDYGYTF.

This chain links TRBV2 with TRBJ2-1; D call uncertain. The V and J ends lost 3 bases and 16 bases respectively, with 13 bases between them. The CDR3 is 11 residues long. In germline, CDR1 is SNHLY, CDR2 FYNNEI. The CDR3 region has the DNA TGTGCCAGCAGTGATCGGTTGCCGGGCTTCTTC. It yields the protein CASSDRLPGFF.

Many counts were recorded for this clonotype. This chain links TRBV25-1 with TRBJ2-2; TRBD1 might be the D (6 bases). CDR1 and CDR2 from the germline V gene are MGHDK and SYGVNS. The CDR3 totals 13 residues. V lost 6 bases, J lost 6 bases, and 11 bases lay in between. The CDR3, as DNA: TGTGCCAGCAGACACCAGGGGCCCGGGGAGCTGTTTTTT. Translation gives CASRHQGPGELFF.

This clonotype has a count of ten or more. The chain uses TRBV5-1 and TRBJ2-1; D gene uncertain. Trimming took off 0 bases at V and 3 bases at J, with 7 bases between the two ends. Germline V gene sequence: CDR1 SGHRS, CDR2 YFSETQ. The CDR3 covers 14 residues. The CDR3: CASSLDYVYNEQFF. In DNA form, the CDR3 reads TGCGCCAGCAGCTTGGACTACGTCTACAATGAGCAGTTCTTC.

This clonotype was seen at least ten times. V gene TRBV27 combines with J gene TRBJ2-2; unclear D gene. There are 16 residues in the CDR3. CDR1 and CDR2 (germline): MNHEY, SMNVEV (reference sequence). V was trimmed by 2 bases and J by 4 bases, leaving 14 bases between them. The CDR3 reads CASSLVWLVGTGELFF. CDR3 nucleotides: TGTGCCAGCAGTTTAGTCTGGCTAGTTGGCACCGGGGAGCTGTTTTTT.

The V call is TRBV5-3, the J call TRBJ2-1, with D perhaps matching TRBD1 (5 bases). TRBV5-3 is given ORF status, its function remaining uncertain. The CDR3 length is 14 residues. V shed 8 bases and J shed 12 bases, with 24 bases lying between them. In DNA form, the CDR3 reads TGTGCCAGGGGCCCGGTGGGTTTGGGGCAGGTGCAGTTCTTC. Translated: CARGPVGLGQVQFF.

This clonotype was seen many times. J is TRBJ2-7 and V is TRBV15; possibly TRBD1 for D (6 bases). Germline V lookup: CDR1 LNHNV, CDR2 YYDKDF (reference sequence). This CDR3 contains 13 residues. V was shortened by 5 bases and J by 3 bases, with 11 bases between the two germline ends. The CDR3 here is CATSGGHGYEQYF. The CDR3 DNA sequence: TGTGCCACCAGCGGGGGACACGGCTACGAGCAGTACTTC.

This clonotype appeared many times. The rearrangement uses TRBV11-1 and TRBJ2-1; D might be TRBD2 (5 bases). Germline CDR1 and CDR2: SGHAT and FQDESV (reference sequence). V was cut by 3 bases and J by 5 bases, with 8 bases left in between. The CDR3 runs to 13 residues. The CDR3 nucleotides are TGTGCCAGCAGCTTTACCGGGAACAATGAGCAGTTCTTC. Protein: CASSFTGNNEQFF.